Given below is one T cell receptor (beta chain) in context. Germline values: CDR1 SGDLS, CDR2 YYNGEE. CDR3 length equals 16 residues. V lost 4 bases and J lost 10, with 24 bases in between. This sample is part of a study of blood T cell repertoires in COVID-19. Looking at the study overall: Collection of acute and convalescent COVID-19 samples took place in the United States, Italy and Spain.

Measured with immunoSEQ multiplex PCR; TCRdb has only the in-frame clones, and not every one. Of some 140,000 clones in the sample, approximately 81% were seen once. Sequenced input: PBMCs or T cells enriched from blood (not recorded which). The source is a man between 35 and 55 years old with acute COVID-19. The chain is built from TRBV9 and TRBJ2-1; tentative D call: TRBD2 (6 bases). The CDR3 bases are TGTGCCAGCAGCCCCCGGTTTAATAGCGGCCTTCGGGAGCAGTTCTTC. Translating gives CASSPRFNSGLREQFF.